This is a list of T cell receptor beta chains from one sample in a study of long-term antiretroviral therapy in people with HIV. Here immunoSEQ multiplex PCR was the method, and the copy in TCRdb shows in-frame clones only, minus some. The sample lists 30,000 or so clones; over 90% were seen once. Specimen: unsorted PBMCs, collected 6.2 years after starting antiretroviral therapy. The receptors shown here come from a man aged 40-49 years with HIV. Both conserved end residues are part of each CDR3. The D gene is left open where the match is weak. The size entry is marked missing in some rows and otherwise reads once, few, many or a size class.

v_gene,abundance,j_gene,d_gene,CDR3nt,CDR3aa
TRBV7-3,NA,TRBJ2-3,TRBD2,TGTGCCAGCAGCTCGGCGGGGGGGCAAATAGATACGCAGTATTTT,CASSSAGGQIDTQYF
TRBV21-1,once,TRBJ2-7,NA,TGTGCCAGCGGCCCACGGGACAAATCTCCTGAGCAGTACTTC,CASGPRDKSPEQYF
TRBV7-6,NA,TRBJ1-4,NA,TGTGCCAGCAGCTCACAAAGTAGGCTGTTTTTT,CASSSQSRLFF
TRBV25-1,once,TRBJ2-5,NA,TGTGCCAGCAGTAAGGGGGTATGGGGGGAGACCCAGTACTTC,CASSKGVWGETQYF
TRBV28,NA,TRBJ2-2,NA,TGTGCCAGCAGGGTAGCGCGAAACACCGGGGAGCTGTTTTTT,CASRVARNTGELFF
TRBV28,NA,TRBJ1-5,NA,TGTGCCAGCAGTACCCACAGGGCTGGGACCCTCCAGCCCCAGCATTTT,CASSTHRAGTLQPQHF
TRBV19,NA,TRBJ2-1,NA,TGTGCCAGTAAGGGGGTGAATGAGCAGTTCTTC,CASKGVNEQFF
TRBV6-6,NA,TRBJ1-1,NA,TGTGCCAGCATCGACAGCCTCATGAACACTGAAGCTTTCTTT,CASIDSLMNTEAFF
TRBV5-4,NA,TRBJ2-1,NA,TGTGCCAGCAGCATTGGACGGGGTGAGCAGTTCTTC,CASSIGRGEQFF
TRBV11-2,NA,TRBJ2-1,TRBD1,TGTGCCAGCAGCCCGTCAAGGGGGCGTAGAAATGAGCAGTTCTTC,CASSPSRGRRNEQFF
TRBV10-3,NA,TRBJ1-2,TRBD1,TGTGCCATCAGTGAGCCGGGGACAGGCTCAACCTATGGCTACACCTTC,CAISEPGTGSTYGYTF
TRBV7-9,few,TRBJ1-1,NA,TGTGCCAGCAGCTTAGGGACGGCAAACACTGAAGCTTTCTTT,CASSLGTANTEAFF
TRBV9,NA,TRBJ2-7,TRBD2,TGTGCCAGCAGCGTGGGCCCGGGAGGGCAGGCCTACGAGCAGTACTTC,CASSVGPGGQAYEQYF
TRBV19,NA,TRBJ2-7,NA,TGTGCCAGTAGTATAGGGGCAGTTAACTCCTACGAGCAGTACTTC,CASSIGAVNSYEQYF
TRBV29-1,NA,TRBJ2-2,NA,TGCAGACGGAACAGGGTGGAGGGCACCGGGGAGCTGTTTTTT,CRRNRVEGTGELFF
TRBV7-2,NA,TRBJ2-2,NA,TGTGCCAGCAGCTTAGCGGGGAACACCGGGGAGCTGTTTTTT,CASSLAGNTGELFF
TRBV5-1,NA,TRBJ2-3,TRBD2,TGCGCCAGCAGCGCCGATACTAGCGGGGGTGGATCTAGCACAGATACGCAGTATTTT,CASSADTSGGGSSTDTQYF
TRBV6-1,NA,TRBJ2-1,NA,TGTGCCAGTGATGACAGATACAATGAGCAGTTCTTC,CASDDRYNEQFF
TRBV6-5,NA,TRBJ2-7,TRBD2,TGTGCCAGCAGTTCAAGGAGTAGCGGGGAGAACTGGTGGCAGTACTTC,CASSSRSSGENWWQYF
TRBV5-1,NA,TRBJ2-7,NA,TGCGCCAGCAGCCCTCTGACGACCGGGACCAGGGGCGAGCAGTACTTC,CASSPLTTGTRGEQYF
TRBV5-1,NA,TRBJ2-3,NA,TGCGCCAGCAGCTTAGGGACGGTCACAGATACGCAGTATTTT,CASSLGTVTDTQYF
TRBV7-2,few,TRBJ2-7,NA,TGCGCCAGCAGCCAAGAAATGACAGCAGCAACCTACGAGCAGTACTTC,CASSQEMTAATYEQYF
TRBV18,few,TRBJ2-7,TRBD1,TGTGCCAGCTCACCGGGACAGATCAACGAGCAGTACTTC,CASSPGQINEQYF
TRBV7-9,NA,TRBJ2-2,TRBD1,TGTGCCAGCAGCTCCCCGGTGGGGACAGGGGCCACCGGGGAGCTGTTTTTT,CASSSPVGTGATGELFF
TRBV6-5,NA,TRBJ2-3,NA,TGTGCCAGCACCGACCTGGGGGGGGCTGGAGATACGCAGTATTTT,CASTDLGGAGDTQYF
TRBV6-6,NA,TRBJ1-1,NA,TGTGCCAGCAGGACGGCGGGGGGGACTACTGAAGCTTTCTTT,CASRTAGGTTEAFF
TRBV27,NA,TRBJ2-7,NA,TGTGCCAGCACCGGGACGGGTCCGTACGAGCAGTACTTC,CASTGTGPYEQYF
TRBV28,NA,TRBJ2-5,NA,TGTGCCAGCAGTGGTCAGACCCAGTACTTC,CASSGQTQYF
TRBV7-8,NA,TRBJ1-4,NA,TGTGCCAGCAGCTTAGGTTCTGCAACTAATGAAAAACTGTTTTTT,CASSLGSATNEKLFF
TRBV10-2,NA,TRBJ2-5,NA,TGCGCCAGCAGTGAGGGGGACTCATCCCAAGAGACCCAGTACTTC,CASSEGDSSQETQYF
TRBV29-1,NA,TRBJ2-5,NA,TGCAGTATCGAAAGGACGAAGTACCAAGAGACCCAGTACTTC,CSIERTKYQETQYF
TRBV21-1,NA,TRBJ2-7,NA,TGTGCCAGCAGCAAAAGAGGACAGAGCGGGAGTAAGCTTTACGAGCAGTACTTC,CASSKRGQSGSKLYEQYF
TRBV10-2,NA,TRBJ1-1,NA,TGCGCCAGCGGACATGGGGGGTACGGGGGGACTGAAGCTTTCTTT,CASGHGGYGGTEAFF
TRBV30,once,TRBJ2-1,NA,TGTGCCTGGAGGGTGGGGAGCTACAATGAGCAGTTCTTC,CAWRVGSYNEQFF
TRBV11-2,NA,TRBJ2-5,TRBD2,TGTGCCAGCAGCCCACCGGGGACTAGCAGGACGGAGACCCAGTACTTC,CASSPPGTSRTETQYF
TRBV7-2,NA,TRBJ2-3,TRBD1,TGTGCCAGCAGCCCCCATGGACAGGGCACAGATACGCAGTATTTT,CASSPHGQGTDTQYF
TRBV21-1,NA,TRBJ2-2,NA,TGTGCCAACCCGAGTTTGGCAGGAGGAGGGACCGGGGAGCTGTTTTTT,CANPSLAGGGTGELFF
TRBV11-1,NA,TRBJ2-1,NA,TGTGCCAGCAGCCCACCCAAGGGCGGAACATACAATGAGCAGTTCTTC,CASSPPKGGTYNEQFF
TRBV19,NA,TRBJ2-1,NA,TGTGCCAGTAGTATCTGGGGGGCCAATGAGCAGTTCTTC,CASSIWGANEQFF
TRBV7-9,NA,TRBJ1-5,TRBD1,TGTGCCAGCAGCTCTACCGGACAGGCGAATCAGCCCCAGCATTTT,CASSSTGQANQPQHF
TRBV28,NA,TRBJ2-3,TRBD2,TGTGCCAGCAGCGGTAGGCGGGAGGATACCGATACGCAGTATTTT,CASSGRREDTDTQYF